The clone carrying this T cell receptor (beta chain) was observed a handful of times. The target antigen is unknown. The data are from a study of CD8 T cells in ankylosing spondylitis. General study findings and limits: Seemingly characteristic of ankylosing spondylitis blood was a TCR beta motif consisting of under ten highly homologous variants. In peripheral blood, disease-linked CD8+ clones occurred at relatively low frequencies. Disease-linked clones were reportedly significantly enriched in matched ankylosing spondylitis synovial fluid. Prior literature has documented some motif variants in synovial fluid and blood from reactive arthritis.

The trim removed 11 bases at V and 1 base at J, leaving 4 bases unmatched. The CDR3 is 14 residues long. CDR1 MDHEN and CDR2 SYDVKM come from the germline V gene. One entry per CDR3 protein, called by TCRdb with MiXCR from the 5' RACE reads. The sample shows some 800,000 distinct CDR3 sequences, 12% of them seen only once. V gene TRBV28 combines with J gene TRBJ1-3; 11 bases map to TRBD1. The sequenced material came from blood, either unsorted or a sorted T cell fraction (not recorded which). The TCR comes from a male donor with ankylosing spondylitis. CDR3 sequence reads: CAVGTGGSGNTIYF. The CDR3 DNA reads TGTGCCGTAGGGACAGGGGGTTCTGGAAACACCATATATTTT.